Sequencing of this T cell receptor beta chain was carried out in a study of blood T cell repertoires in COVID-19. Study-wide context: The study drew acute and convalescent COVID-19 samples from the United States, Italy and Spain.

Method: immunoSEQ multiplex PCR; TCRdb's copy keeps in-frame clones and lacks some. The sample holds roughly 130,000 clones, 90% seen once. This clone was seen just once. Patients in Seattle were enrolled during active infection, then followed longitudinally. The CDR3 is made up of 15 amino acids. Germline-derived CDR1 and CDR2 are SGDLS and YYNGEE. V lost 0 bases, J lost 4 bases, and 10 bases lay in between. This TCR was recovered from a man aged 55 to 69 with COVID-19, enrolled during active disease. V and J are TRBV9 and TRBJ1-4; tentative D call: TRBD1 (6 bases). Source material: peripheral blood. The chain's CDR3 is CASSVDTGNNEKLFF. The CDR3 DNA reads TGTGCCAGCAGCGTAGACACAGGGAATAATGAAAAACTGTTTTTT.